The 25 T cell receptor beta chains presented below share a single source sample, sequenced in a study of cytomegalovirus exposure and HLA in healthy donors. The data were produced by immunoSEQ multiplex PCR, yet TCRdb's version contains in-frame clones alone and is incomplete. The sample holds about 360,000 clones; 70% to 90% are singletons and the top ten take about 0.8%. The specimen sequenced was PBMCs. Receptor source: a woman aged 18-30 years in good health and CMV-seronegative.

The V call is TRBV5-4, the J call TRBJ2-1; unclear D gene. Germline V gene data show CDR1 as SGHNT and CDR2 as YYREEE (reference sequence). Trimming stripped 3 bases from V and 8 bases from J, with 15 bases between. This CDR3 contains 14 residues. This CDR3 is CASSSERLYHEQFF. The CDR3 nucleotides read TGTGCCAGCAGCTCAGAAAGATTATACCATGAGCAGTTCTTC.

The chain is built from TRBV4-1 and TRBJ2-7, with D possibly TRBD1 on 6 matching bases. From germline, CDR1 is MGHRA and CDR2 YSYEKL. This CDR3 has 15 amino acids. V was shortened by 5 bases and J by 3 bases, with 17 bases between the two germline ends. In DNA form, the CDR3 reads TGCGCCAGCAGCGCATCCGGGACAAGGATCTACGAGCAGTACTTC. Translated: CASSASGTRIYEQYF.

This clone has just a few counts. The V and J genes are TRBV19 and TRBJ1-2, with 8 bases aligning to TRBD1. The CDR3 contains 14 residues. Germline-derived CDR1 and CDR2 are LNHDA and SQIVND (reference sequence). The J segment lost 4 bases and the V segment lost 6 bases, leaving 7 bases of the junction unmatched. The CDR3 nucleotides are TGTGCCAGTAGCCAAGACAGGGGCGCCTATGGCTACACCTTC. It yields the protein CASSQDRGAYGYTF.

The chain combines TRBV5-1 with TRBJ2-5; no firm D call. CDR3 length: 13 amino acids. CDR1 is SGHRS and CDR2 is YFSETQ in the germline V gene. Trimming took 4 bases from V and 3 from J, leaving 10 bases between them. The CDR3 sequence is CASSPTPKETQYF. CDR3 DNA: TGCGCCAGCAGCCCGACTCCAAAAGAGACCCAGTACTTC.

The chain has TRBV6-5 and TRBJ2-7; D is unresolved. V shed 2 bases and J shed 2 bases, with 10 bases lying between them. The CDR3 length is 14 residues. Germline values: CDR1 MNHEY, CDR2 SVGAGI. CDR3 protein: CASSYAYVAYEQYF. For the CDR3, the DNA is TGTGCCAGCAGTTACGCCTATGTCGCCTACGAGCAGTACTTC.

This clone was recorded once. In nucleotides, the CDR3 is TGCGCCAGCAGCCAAGACGGAGGTGGGGACACTGAAGCTTTCTTT. Protein sequence: CASSQDGGGDTEAFF. The chain couples TRBV4-1 to TRBJ1-1; D is ambiguous. V was pared by 0 bases and J by 3 bases, with 11 bases between. Germline V lookup: CDR1 MGHRA, CDR2 YSYEKL. This CDR3 has 15 residues.

The chain employs TRBV5-1 and TRBJ2-5; D may be TRBD2 (6 bases). The germline V gene encodes CDR1 SGHRS and CDR2 YFSETQ. V was pared by 4 bases and J by 2 bases, with 15 bases between. The CDR3 sequence is 15 residues long. This CDR3 is CASSRTGVKQETQYF. The CDR3 DNA is TGCGCCAGCAGCCGGACGGGGGTTAAACAAGAGACCCAGTACTTC.

V is TRBV4-1 and J is TRBJ2-7; 9 bases line up with TRBD1. V lost 3 bases and J lost 3; bases outside the gene matches: 3. The germline V gene has CDR1 MGHRA and CDR2 YSYEKL. There are 14 residues in the CDR3. The DNA for the CDR3 is TGCGCCAGCAGCCAGGGGACAGGGTTCTACGAGCAGTACTTC. This gives the protein CASSQGTGFYEQYF.

The chain joins TRBV5-4 to TRBJ2-7, with 8 bases fitting TRBD1. Looked up from germline, CDR1 is SGHNT and CDR2 is YYREEE (reference sequence). V dropped 5 bases and J dropped 3; count of bases not matched to a gene: 10. The CDR3 covers 15 residues. The DNA of the CDR3 is TGTGCCAGCAGTCATTACGTCGGACAGGGCTACGAGCAGTACTTC. Amino acid sequence: CASSHYVGQGYEQYF. The full variable domain, its missing parts supplied by reference TRBV5-4 and TRBJ2-7, is ETGVTQSPTHLIKTRGQQVTLRCSSQSGHNTVSWYQQALGQGPQFIFQYYREEENGRGNFPPRFSGLQFPNYSSELNVNALELDDSALYLCASSHYVGQGYEQYFGPGTRLTVT.

The rearrangement joins TRBV5-6 to TRBJ1-2, with 12 bases fitting TRBD1. Germline CDR1 SGHDT, CDR2 YYEEEE. The CDR3 loop spans 14 amino acids. Germline trimming cut 3 bases from V and 8 bases from J; bases unmatched to any gene: 5. CDR3 sequence (DNA): TGTGCCAGCAGCTGGGACAGGGGGCGTTGGGGCTACACCTTC. Translation: CASSWDRGRWGYTF.

The chain uses TRBV5-8 and TRBJ2-7; D might be TRBD1 (6 bases). With 0 bases removed from V and 5 bases from J, the gap between germline ends came to 15 bases. The CDR3 length is 15 residues. Germline lookup yields CDR1 SGHTS and CDR2 YDEGEE. CDR3 loop: CASSLVTGWADEQYF. In DNA, the CDR3 is TGTGCCAGCAGCTTGGTTACAGGGTGGGCAGACGAGCAGTACTTC.

There are a few counts of this clone. The chain employs TRBV5-1 and TRBJ1-6; D is possibly TRBD1 (5 bases). This CDR3 has 15 amino acids. Germline V CDR1 and CDR2: SGHRS, YFSETQ. Trimming took 2 bases from V and 10 from J, leaving 16 bases between them. The DNA for the CDR3 is TGCGCCAGCAGCTTCGACAGCCCTTCCAACTCACCCCTCCACTTT. Its protein is CASSFDSPSNSPLHF.

This chain uses TRBV28 with TRBJ1-5; possibly TRBD1 for D (5 bases). This CDR3 has 14 residues. The V gene's germline CDR1 is MDHEN and CDR2 SYDVKM. The V end was cut by 1 base, the J end by 7 bases, with 11 bases between. CDR3 region: CASSLLGVNQPQHF. The CDR3 region has the DNA TGTGCCAGCAGTTTATTAGGGGTGAACCAGCCCCAGCATTTT.

The rearrangement uses TRBV6-5 and TRBJ2-7; D is perhaps TRBD1 (6 bases). Germline V gene data show CDR1 as MNHEY and CDR2 as SVGAGI. Trimming pared 0 bases from V and 5 bases from J, leaving 14 bases between. CDR3 length: 15 amino acids. The CDR3 protein is CASSYSFTGSNEQYF. The CDR3 nucleotides are TGTGCCAGCAGTTACTCTTTTACAGGGAGCAACGAGCAGTACTTC.

This clone was seen once. The DNA for the CDR3 is TGTGCCAGCAGGAATACAGCGGGGGGGATGGACGAGCAGTACTTC. The encoded protein is CASRNTAGGMDEQYF. The chain has TRBV27 and TRBJ2-7, with 10 nucleotides matching TRBD2. This CDR3 spans 15 amino acids. CDR1 is MNHEY, CDR2 SMNVEV, per germline (reference sequence). Trimming took 6 bases from V and 5 from J; bases not matched to a gene: 10.

This chain joins TRBV28 and TRBJ2-7, with TRBD2 matching over 7 bases. The trim removed 5 bases at V and 1 base at J, leaving 8 bases unmatched. Looked up from germline, CDR1 is MDHEN and CDR2 is SYDVKM. The length of the CDR3 is 15 residues. Here the CDR3 DNA reads TGTGCCAGCAGTAAAATGGCGGGGGATTCCTACGAGCAGTACTTC. Protein sequence: CASSKMAGDSYEQYF.

The rearrangement uses TRBV7-3 and TRBJ1-2, with TRBD1 as a possible D gene (5 bases). Per germline, CDR1 SGHTA and CDR2 FQGTGA. V gave up 1 base and J gave up 8 bases, with 14 bases separating them. There are 14 residues in the CDR3. The CDR3 nucleotides are TGTGCCAGCAGCTTAAGCAGGGAAGGTGAGGGCTACACCTTC. It is translated as CASSLSREGEGYTF.

This rearrangement joins TRBV28 to TRBJ1-5; TRBD1 is a possible D gene (5 bases). Per the germline V gene, CDR1 is MDHEN and CDR2 is SYDVKM. The V end lost 3 bases, the J end lost 6 bases, and 12 bases lay between the germline ends. The CDR3 totals 14 residues. The CDR3 nucleotides are TGTGCCAGCAGTTTGGGGAAAGGGGTTCAGCCCCAGCATTTT. This codes for CASSLGKGVQPQHF.

The gene calls are TRBV21-1 and TRBJ2-7; the tabulated D call, TRBD2, remains unverified against the DNA. TRBV21-1 is recorded as a pseudogene. This CDR3 has 17 residues. The CDR3 sequence: CASSKRRDACRCHEQYF. The CDR3 DNA reads as TGTGCCAGCAGCAAAAGGCGGGACGCTTGTCGATGTCACGAGCAGTACTTC.

The chain links TRBV5-4 to TRBJ1-2, with 7 bases fitting TRBD1. Germline loops: CDR1 SGHNT, CDR2 YYREEE (reference sequence). The junction had 15 bases not matched to a gene; V was cut back by 0 bases and J by 7 bases. The CDR3 runs 17 residues. CDR3 in DNA: TGTGCCAGCAGCTTGGCGATGCGGACAGGAGGCCAGGGTGGCTACACCTTC. Residues: CASSLAMRTGGQGGYTF.

The J gene is TRBJ2-2, the V gene TRBV7-9; D is possibly TRBD2 (6 bases). CDR1 is SEHNR, CDR2 FQNEAQ, per germline (reference sequence). Trimming took 5 bases from V and 0 from J, leaving 13 bases between them. The CDR3 spans 16 residues. In DNA form, the CDR3 reads TGTGCCAGCAGCCCGACAGCGGGTACGAACACCGGGGAGCTGTTTTTT. Amino acid sequence: CASSPTAGTNTGELFF.

This clone turned up a few times. The chain recombines TRBV2 with TRBJ1-5; TRBD1 aligns across 7 bases. The V segment lost 6 bases and the J segment 3 bases; nucleotides outside the gene matches: 11. This CDR3 has 16 residues. Germline assignment: CDR1 SNHLY and CDR2 FYNNEI. The CDR3 DNA reads as TGTGCCAGCAGACGGCTGGGGACAGAAGACAATCAGCCCCAGCATTTT. Amino acid sequence: CASRRLGTEDNQPQHF. The full variable domain, with the rest looked up from reference TRBV2 and TRBJ1-5, is EPEVTQTPSHQVTQMGQEVILRCVPISNHLYFYWYRQILGQKVEFLVSFYNNEISEKSEIFDDQFSVERPDGSNFTLKIRSTKLEDSAMYFCASRRLGTEDNQPQHFGDGTRLSIL.

This clone was counted a single time. The chain has TRBV11-2 and TRBJ2-1; 8 bases align to TRBD2. V shed 5 bases, J shed 1 base, and the junction held 7 bases outside the gene matches. The CDR3 extends over 16 amino acids. Per the germline V gene, CDR1 is SGHAT and CDR2 is FQNNGV. As DNA, the CDR3 is TGTGCCAGCAGCGCCCCGGGCGGGGGGTCCTACAATGAGCAGTTCTTC. Residues: CASSAPGGGSYNEQFF.

V is TRBV7-7 and J is TRBJ2-2; D may be TRBD2 (6 bases). V lost 1 base and J 4 bases, leaving 13 bases between the germline ends. Germline V CDR1 and CDR2: SSHAT, FNYEAQ (reference sequence). This CDR3 comprises 16 residues. In nucleotides, the CDR3 is TGTGCCAGCAGCTTAGACGGGAGTACCTTCACCGGGGAGCTGTTTTTT. This translates into CASSLDGSTFTGELFF.

The chain links TRBV7-2 to TRBJ2-3, with 11 bases that match TRBD2. Germline-derived CDR1 and CDR2 are SGHTA and FQGNSA. This CDR3 region has 16 residues. With 3 bases clipped from V and 5 bases from J, the junction kept 7 bases outside the gene matches. The CDR3 DNA reads TGTGCCAGCAGCTTCACTAGCGGGAGTCGTGTAGATACGCAGTATTTT. Protein: CASSFTSGSRVDTQYF.